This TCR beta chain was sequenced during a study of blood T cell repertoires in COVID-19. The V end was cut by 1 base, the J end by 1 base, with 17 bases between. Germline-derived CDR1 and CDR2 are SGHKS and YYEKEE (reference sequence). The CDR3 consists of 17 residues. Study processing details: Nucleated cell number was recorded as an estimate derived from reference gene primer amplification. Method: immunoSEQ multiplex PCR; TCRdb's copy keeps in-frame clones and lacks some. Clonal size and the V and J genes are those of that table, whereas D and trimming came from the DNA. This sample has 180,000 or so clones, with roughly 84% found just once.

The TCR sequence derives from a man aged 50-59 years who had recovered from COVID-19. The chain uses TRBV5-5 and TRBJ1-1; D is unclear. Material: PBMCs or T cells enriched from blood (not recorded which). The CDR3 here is CASSLSWKISWNTEAFF. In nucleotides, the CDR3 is TGTGCCAGCAGCTTGAGCTGGAAAATTAGCTGGAACACTGAAGCTTTCTTT.